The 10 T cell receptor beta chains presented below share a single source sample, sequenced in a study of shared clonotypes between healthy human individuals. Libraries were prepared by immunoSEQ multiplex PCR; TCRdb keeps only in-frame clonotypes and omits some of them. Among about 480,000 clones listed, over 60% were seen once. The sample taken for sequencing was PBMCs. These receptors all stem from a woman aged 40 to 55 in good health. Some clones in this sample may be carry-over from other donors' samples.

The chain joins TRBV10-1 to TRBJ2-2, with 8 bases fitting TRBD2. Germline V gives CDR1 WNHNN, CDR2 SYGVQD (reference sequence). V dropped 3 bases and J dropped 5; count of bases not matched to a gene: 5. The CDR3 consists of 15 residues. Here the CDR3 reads CASSDRVAGTGELFF. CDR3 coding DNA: TGCGCCAGCAGTGATCGCGTAGCGGGGACCGGGGAGCTGTTTTTT.

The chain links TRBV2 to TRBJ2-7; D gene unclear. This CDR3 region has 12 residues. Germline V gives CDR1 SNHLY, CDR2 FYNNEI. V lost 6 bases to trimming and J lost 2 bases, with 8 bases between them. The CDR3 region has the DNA TGTGCCAGCAGGGAGCGTACCTACGAGCAGTACTTC. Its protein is CASRERTYEQYF.

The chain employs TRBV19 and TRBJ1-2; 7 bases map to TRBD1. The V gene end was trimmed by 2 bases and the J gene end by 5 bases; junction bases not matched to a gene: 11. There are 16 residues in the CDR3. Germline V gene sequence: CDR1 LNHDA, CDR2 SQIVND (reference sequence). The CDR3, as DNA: TGTGCCAGTAGTATACAAGCAGGGGGAGAAGGGTATGGCTACACCTTC. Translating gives CASSIQAGGEGYGYTF.

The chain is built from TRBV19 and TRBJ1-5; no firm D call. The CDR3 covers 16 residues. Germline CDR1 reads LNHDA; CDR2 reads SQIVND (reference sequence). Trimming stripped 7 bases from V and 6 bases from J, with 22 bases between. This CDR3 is CASTPSQVQAGQPQHF. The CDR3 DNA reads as TGTGCCAGTACCCCCAGTCAGGTCCAGGCAGGTCAGCCCCAGCATTTT.

The CDR3 DNA is TGTGCCAGCAGCTTCGTCCCGGGACAGGGGATGGGGCAGGAGCAGTACTTC. Translating it yields CASSFVPGQGMGQEQYF. V usage is TRBV5-5 and J usage is TRBJ2-7; 10 bases map to TRBD1. V lost 2 bases and J lost 7; bases outside the gene matches: 15. Germline V gene sequence: CDR1 SGHKS, CDR2 YYEKEE (reference sequence). This CDR3 is 17 amino acids long.

The CDR3 nucleotides read TGTGCCAGCATCCGGGGACTAGCGGGAGGTGAGCAGTTCTTC. Amino acid sequence: CASIRGLAGGEQFF. The V gene is TRBV11-2, the J gene TRBJ2-1, with 15 bases that match TRBD2. V shed 7 bases and J 9 bases; nucleotides not matched to a gene: 4. This CDR3 has 14 residues. The V gene's germline CDR1 is SGHAT and CDR2 FQNNGV.

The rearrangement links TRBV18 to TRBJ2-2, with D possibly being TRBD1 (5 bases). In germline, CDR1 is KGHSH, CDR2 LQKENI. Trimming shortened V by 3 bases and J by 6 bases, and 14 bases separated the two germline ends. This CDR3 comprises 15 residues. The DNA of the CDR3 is TGTGCCAGCTCACCCTTAACCAAAGGGGCCGGGGAGCTGTTTTTT. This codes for CASSPLTKGAGELFF.

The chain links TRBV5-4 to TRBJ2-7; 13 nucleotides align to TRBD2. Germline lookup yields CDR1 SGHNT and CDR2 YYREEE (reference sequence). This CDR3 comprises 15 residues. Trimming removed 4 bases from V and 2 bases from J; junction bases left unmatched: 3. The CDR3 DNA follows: TGTGCCAGCAGCCGCACTAGCGGGAGGGCCTACGAGCAGTACTTC. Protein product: CASSRTSGRAYEQYF.

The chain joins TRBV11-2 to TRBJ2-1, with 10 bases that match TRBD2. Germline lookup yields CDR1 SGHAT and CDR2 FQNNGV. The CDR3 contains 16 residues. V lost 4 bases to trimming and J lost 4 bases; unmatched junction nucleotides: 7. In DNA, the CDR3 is TGTGCCAGCAGCTCCATTAGCGGGAGGAGTTACAATGAGCAGTTCTTC. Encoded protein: CASSSISGRSYNEQFF.

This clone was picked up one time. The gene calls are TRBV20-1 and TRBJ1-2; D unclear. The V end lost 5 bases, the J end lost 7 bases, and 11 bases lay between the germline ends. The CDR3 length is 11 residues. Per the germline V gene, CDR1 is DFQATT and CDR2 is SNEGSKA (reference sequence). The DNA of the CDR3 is TGCAGTGCTCCAGCCGAGGGTGGCTACACCTTC. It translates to CSAPAEGGYTF.